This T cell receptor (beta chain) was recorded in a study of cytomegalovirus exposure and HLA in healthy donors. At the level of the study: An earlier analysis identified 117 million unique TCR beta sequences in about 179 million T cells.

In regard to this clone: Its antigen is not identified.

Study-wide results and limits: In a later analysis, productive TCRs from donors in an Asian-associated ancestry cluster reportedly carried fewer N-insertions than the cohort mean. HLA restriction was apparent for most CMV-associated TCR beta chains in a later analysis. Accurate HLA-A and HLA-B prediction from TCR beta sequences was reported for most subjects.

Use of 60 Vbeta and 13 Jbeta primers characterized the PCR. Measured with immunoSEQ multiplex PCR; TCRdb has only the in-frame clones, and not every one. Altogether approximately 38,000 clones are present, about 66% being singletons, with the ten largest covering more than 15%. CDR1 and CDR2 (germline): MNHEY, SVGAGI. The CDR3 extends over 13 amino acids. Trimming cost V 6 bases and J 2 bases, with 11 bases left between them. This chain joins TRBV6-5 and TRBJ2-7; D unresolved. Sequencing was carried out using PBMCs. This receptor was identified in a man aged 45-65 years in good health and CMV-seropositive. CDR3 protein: CASRSGGAYEQYF. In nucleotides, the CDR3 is TGTGCCAGCAGGTCCGGCGGAGCCTACGAGCAGTACTTC.